This T cell receptor (beta chain) comes out of a study of blood T cell repertoires in COVID-19. Study summary: COVID-19 samples, acute and convalescent, were from the United States, Italy and Spain. T cells, B-cell-depleted T cells, or PBMCs provided the cDNA or gDNA that served as material.

The length of the CDR3 is 13 residues. V shed 2 bases and J shed 6 bases, with 10 bases lying between them. Germline values: CDR1 SGDLS, CDR2 YYNGEE. The method was immunoSEQ multiplex PCR; TCRdb's version includes in-frame clones alone and lacks a portion of them. The table shows approximately 240,000 clones, with 70% to 85% occurring only once. This receptor was obtained from a woman between 40 and 50 years old with active or convalescent COVID-19. The sequenced material came from peripheral blood. The V gene is TRBV9, the J gene TRBJ2-3, with D possibly being TRBD1 (5 bases). This CDR3 is CASSVTNRDTQYF. The CDR3 nucleotides read TGTGCCAGCAGCGTGACAAACAGGGATACGCAGTATTTT.